This T cell receptor (beta chain) originates from a study of T cells in localized non-small cell lung cancer. General study results and limits: Because only a single region of the tumor was sequenced, heterogeneity remains possible. Adjacent uninvolved lung tissue had the highest T cell clonality, exceeding tumor. In adjacent lung, a median about 52 of the top 100 tumor clones were found.

Between the trimmed V and J ends, which lost 3 bases and 11 bases, there was a span of 13 bases. Per the germline V gene, CDR1 is MDHEN and CDR2 is SYDVKM. The CDR3 is made up of 12 amino acids. Generated by immunoSEQ multiplex PCR, the TCRdb table keeps only in-frame clones and is missing some. The sample consists of tens of thousands of clones, approximately 89% of them appearing once. Worth noting for this clone: Its cognate antigen is unknown.

Source: peripheral blood, taken before any cancer treatment. The rearrangement links TRBV28 to TRBJ1-1, with a weak D call TRBD1 (6 bases). This receptor was obtained from an older female donor with stage I lung adenocarcinoma. The CDR3 is CASSFQGINAFF. The DNA for the CDR3 is TGTGCCAGCAGTTTTCAGGGGATAAATGCTTTCTTT.